These T cell receptor beta chains were read from a single sample in a study of blood T cell repertoires in COVID-19. Here immunoSEQ multiplex PCR was the method, and the copy in TCRdb shows in-frame clones only, minus some. The data hold fewer than 45,000 clones, with around four fifths observed a single time. Sequencing was performed on peripheral blood. These receptors all come from a human donor in a cohort sampled during active COVID-19. The CDR3 runs from the conserved cysteine through the conserved F or W. A D gene is named only where the DNA matches it firmly. Some rows mark clone size as missing; the rest say once, few, many or name a class of expanded clone.

clone size	V gene	D gene	J gene	CDR3 protein	CDR3 DNA
.	TRBV5-1	TRBD2	TRBJ2-3	CASSLTGGGAPDTQYF	TGCGCCAGCAGCTTGACCGGCGGGGGGGCCCCAGATACGCAGTATTTT
.	TRBV29-1	.	TRBJ1-4	CSVTGRGPYATNEKLFF	TGCAGCGTTACCGGGAGGGGTCCCTATGCAACTAATGAAAAACTGTTTTTT
.	TRBV7-2	TRBD1	TRBJ2-7	CASSEGRDRRNRQYF	TGTGCCAGCAGCGAGGGCCGGGACAGACGTAACCGGCAGTACTTC
.	TRBV9	.	TRBJ1-2	CASSVEAGRVGYTF	TGTGCCAGCAGCGTAGAGGCGGGAAGAGTTGGCTACACCTTC
.	TRBV6-5	.	TRBJ2-1	CASSYIQGRYNEQFF	TGTGCCAGCAGTTATATCCAGGGAAGGTACAATGAGCAGTTCTTC
.	TRBV11-1	.	TRBJ2-7	CASSLSYGTYEQYF	TGTGCCAGCAGCTTAAGCTACGGGACCTACGAGCAGTACTTC
.	TRBV28	TRBD1	TRBJ1-6	CASSYSGGNSPLHF	TGTGCCAGCAGTTATTCAGGGGGCAATTCACCCCTCCACTTT
few	TRBV7-8	TRBD1	TRBJ1-5	CASSFGDRRPNQPQHF	TGTGCCAGCAGCTTTGGGGACAGAAGACCCAATCAGCCCCAGCATTTT
.	TRBV28	.	TRBJ1-2	CASSPPTDYGYTF	TGTGCCAGCAGTCCCCCCACGGACTATGGCTACACCTTC
.	TRBV11-3	.	TRBJ2-7	CASSLRSYEQYF	TGTGCCAGCAGCCTTCGGAGCTACGAGCAGTACTTC
.	TRBV3-1/TRBV3-2	TRBD1	TRBJ1-4	CASSSSTGTGINEKLFF	TGTGCCAGCAGCTCATCGACAGGGACGGGGATTAATGAAAAACTGTTTTTT
.	TRBV29-1	TRBD1	TRBJ2-7	CSVETGSEQYF	TGCAGCGTCGAGACAGGGAGCGAGCAGTACTTC
.	TRBV3-1/TRBV3-2	.	TRBJ1-2	CASSQAQDYGYTF	TGTGCCAGCAGCCAAGCCCAGGACTATGGCTACACCTTC
.	TRBV19	TRBD1	TRBJ2-6	CAGRDSARSGANVLTF	TGTGCCGGCCGGGACAGTGCCCGCTCTGGGGCCAACGTCCTGACTTTC
.	TRBV6-6	TRBD1	TRBJ1-2	CASSNSGQGVGGYTF	TGTGCCAGCAGCAATTCCGGACAGGGAGTAGGGGGCTACACCTTC
.	TRBV3-1/TRBV3-2	TRBD2	TRBJ2-5	CASSQEAGGPETQYF	TGTGCCAGCAGCCAAGAGGCGGGGGGGCCGGAGACCCAGTACTTC
.	TRBV29-1	TRBD2	TRBJ2-5	CSVKGLAGGSTQYF	TGCAGCGTGAAGGGACTAGCGGGGGGTAGCACCCAGTACTTC
.	TRBV4-1	TRBD2	TRBJ2-1	CASSPQGLALNEQFF	TGCGCCAGCAGCCCTCAGGGACTAGCACTGAATGAGCAGTTCTTC
.	TRBV6-2/TRBV6-3	.	TRBJ1-5	CASSYVQGGLRANQPQHF	TGTGCCAGCAGTTACGTACAGGGTGGATTGAGGGCCAATCAGCCCCAGCATTTT
.	TRBV6-5	.	TRBJ2-2	CATHWGVVEGELFF	TGTGCCACCCACTGGGGGGTAGTAGAGGGGGAGCTGTTTTTT
.	TRBV20-1	TRBD1	TRBJ1-2	CSARTGANTF	TGCAGTGCTAGGACAGGGGCGAACACCTTC
.	TRBV7-2	TRBD2	TRBJ2-3	CASSKTRRGAGTDTQYF	TGTGCCAGCAGCAAAACCCGGCGGGGGGCCGGCACAGATACGCAGTATTTT
.	TRBV12-5	TRBD1	TRBJ2-2	CASGEQGANFGLFF	TGTGCTAGTGGGGAACAGGGGGCTAACTTCGGGCTGTTTTTT
.	TRBV5-4	.	TRBJ2-3	CASSLEGREADTQYF	TGTGCCAGCAGCTTGGAGGGTAGGGAGGCAGATACGCAGTATTTT
.	TRBV25-1	.	TRBJ1-2	CASSEFSDRNYGYTF	TGTGCCAGCAGTGAATTCAGTGACAGAAACTATGGCTACACCTTC
.	TRBV19	TRBD1	TRBJ1-5	CASSIRQGNQPQHF	TGTGCCAGTAGTATACGACAGGGTAATCAGCCCCAGCATTTT
.	TRBV7-8	TRBD1	TRBJ1-3	CASSSLAAGIRDRASGNTIYF	TGTGCCAGCAGCTCCCTCGCCGCCGGGATCCGGGACAGGGCCTCTGGAAACACCATATATTTT
.	TRBV5-6	.	TRBJ1-4	CASSLPAGLNEKLFF	TGTGCCAGCAGCTTGCCAGCAGGGCTTAATGAAAAACTGTTTTTT
.	TRBV28	.	TRBJ1-3	CASNPGTSSGNTIYF	TGTGCCAGCAACCCCGGGACATCATCTGGAAACACCATATATTTT
.	TRBV7-2	.	TRBJ2-1	CASSLLSTDNEQFF	TGTGCCAGCAGCTTACTATCTACCGACAATGAGCAGTTCTTC
once	TRBV29-1	TRBD1	TRBJ2-7	CSAGQGIGEQYF	TGCAGCGCCGGACAGGGAATAGGCGAGCAGTACTTC
.	TRBV4-3	.	TRBJ2-5	CASSQDRGFGTQYF	TGCGCCAGCAGCCAAGATAGAGGGTTCGGGACCCAGTACTTC
.	TRBV19	TRBD1	TRBJ1-5	CASSMPGGGQPQHF	TGTGCCAGTAGTATGCCAGGGGGCGGTCAGCCCCAGCATTTT
.	TRBV7-2	.	TRBJ2-2	CASSLVSLSTGELFF	TGTGCCAGCAGCTTAGTATCGCTTAGCACCGGGGAGCTGTTTTTT
.	TRBV29-1	.	TRBJ1-3	CSVDVQGGNTIYF	TGCAGCGTTGATGTTCAGGGTGGAAACACCATATATTTT
.	TRBV12-5	TRBD1	TRBJ2-6	CASGLVLVTGAGANVLTF	TGTGCTAGTGGTTTGGTACTGGTGACAGGGGCCGGGGCCAACGTCCTGACTTTC
.	TRBV18	TRBD1	TRBJ1-5	CASSPRTGEGQPQHF	TGTGCCAGCTCACCACGGACAGGGGAAGGACAGCCCCAGCATTTT
.	TRBV29-1	TRBD1	TRBJ2-7	CSVGGTAIYEQYF	TGCAGCGTTGGAGGGACAGCGATTTACGAGCAGTACTTC
once	TRBV7-6	.	TRBJ2-5	CASSLDPTPAGTQYF	TGTGCCAGCAGCTTAGACCCGACTCCCGCCGGGACCCAGTACTTC
.	TRBV27	.	TRBJ1-1	CASSLQNSNTEAFF	TGTGCCAGCAGTCTACAGAACTCGAACACTGAAGCTTTCTTT
.	TRBV5-4	TRBD2	TRBJ2-1	CASSLELAGGLEQFF	TGTGCCAGCAGCTTGGAACTAGCGGGGGGGCTTGAGCAGTTCTTC
.	TRBV5-1	TRBD2	TRBJ2-1	CASSQGTSGGPINEQFF	TGCGCCAGCAGCCAGGGCACTAGCGGGGGGCCGATCAATGAGCAGTTCTTC
.	TRBV10-3	TRBD1	TRBJ2-7	CAIRGQGTEQYF	TGTGCCATCAGGGGACAGGGGACCGAGCAGTACTTC
.	TRBV6-1	.	TRBJ1-2	CASREDQGYNYGYTF	TGTGCCAGCAGGGAAGATCAGGGATACAACTATGGCTACACCTTC
.	TRBV6-5	.	TRBJ1-1	CASSYSTNTEAFF	TGTGCCAGCAGTTACTCGACAAACACTGAAGCTTTCTTT
.	TRBV18	.	TRBJ2-7	CASSPPGQRHNYEQYF	TGTGCCAGCTCACCACCAGGGCAGCGGCACAACTACGAGCAGTACTTC
.	TRBV5-6	.	TRBJ1-6	CASALTGLYNSPLHF	TGTGCCAGCGCTTTGACAGGCCTCTATAATTCACCCCTCCACTTT
.	TRBV6-5	.	TRBJ2-5	CAARDLQETQYF	TGTGCCGCGCGGGATCTTCAAGAGACCCAGTACTTC
.	TRBV4-3	TRBD2	TRBJ2-3	CASSRRSGGGNTQYF	TGCGCCAGCAGCCGGAGGAGCGGGGGGGGAAATACGCAGTATTTT
once	TRBV13	.	TRBJ2-3	CASSLANAQYF	TGTGCCAGCAGCTTAGCTAACGCGCAGTATTTT
.	TRBV7-3	.	TRBJ2-1	CASSLGEVNEQFF	TGTGCCAGCAGCTTAGGGGAGGTTAATGAGCAGTTCTTC
once	TRBV24-1	TRBD2	TRBJ2-1	CATSDRERGTNEQFF	TGTGCCACCAGTGATCGGGAGCGGGGGACAAATGAGCAGTTCTTC
.	TRBV27	.	TRBJ1-3	CASSSPDIGNTIYF	TGTGCCAGCAGTTCCCCGGACATAGGAAACACCATATATTTT
.	TRBV4-3	.	TRBJ1-4	CASSPHAANEKLFF	TGCGCCAGCAGCCCCCACGCGGCTAATGAAAAACTGTTTTTT